This T cell receptor (beta chain) was retrieved from a study of CD8+ T cells in alopecia areata. General study findings and limits: Patients displayed less clarity in TCR sharing than mice, a finding possibly related to HLA. One nonresponder leaves baseline CD8+ expansion's link to response uncertain.

Isolated RNA was reverse transcribed into cDNA used as the sequencing template. The table came from immunoSEQ multiplex PCR; TCRdb's copy has only in-frame clones and leaves some out. The sample lists around 150,000 clones, about 71% seen once, with approximately 0.91% in the top ten. Note on this clone: The antigen is undetermined.

Regarding treatment: oral pan-JAK inhibitor, 5-10 mg twice daily. Lesional scalp punch biopsies and peripheral blood were collected from alopecia areata patients. Sequences were derived from CD4+ T cells sorted from blood, sampled at week 4, from a patient treated with tofacitinib. The receptor was isolated from a human donor with alopecia areata.

The CDR3 region is CASSPVPGVGQYF. The CDR3 DNA follows: TGCGCCAGCAGCCCAGTCCCGGGGGTTGGTCAGTACTTC. The V gene is TRBV4-3, the J gene TRBJ2-7, with D perhaps matching TRBD2 (6 bases). Per germline, CDR1 LGHNA and CDR2 YSLEER. The CDR3 runs 13 residues. Trimming took off 4 bases at V and 10 bases at J, with 17 bases between the two ends.